The 8 T cell receptor beta chains given below trace back to one sample, sequenced in a study of OX40 agonist ivuxolimab in advanced cancers. Measured with immunoSEQ multiplex PCR; TCRdb has only the in-frame clones, and not every one. The sample holds some 80,000 clones, around 94% seen once. Sequencing used CD4+ or CD8+ T cells sorted from blood, obtained in a trial of the OX40 agonist ivuxolimab. The receptors stem from an adult with an advanced solid tumor such as melanoma, head and neck, liver or kidney cancer.

The V gene is TRBV9, the J gene TRBJ2-7; D may match TRBD1 or TRBD2 (5 bases each). CDR1 and CDR2 from the germline V gene are SGDLS and YYNGEE. This CDR3 contains 13 residues. V lost 4 bases to trimming and J lost 4 bases, with 12 bases between them. In DNA, the CDR3 is TGTGCCAGCAGCCAGGGTTGGGGGTACGAGCAGTACTTC. It codes for CASSQGWGYEQYF.

This clone was picked up one time. This sequence joins TRBV7-2 and TRBJ2-7; 8 bases are a match to TRBD1. Germline V lookup: CDR1 SGHTA, CDR2 FQGNSA. The length of the CDR3 is 16 residues. The J segment lost 2 bases and the V segment lost 7 bases, leaving 13 bases of the junction unmatched. This CDR3 is CASTGQGRFGAYEQYF. CDR3 bases: TGTGCCAGCACAGGACAGGGCCGGTTTGGGGCCTACGAGCAGTACTTC.

The gene calls are TRBV6-5 and TRBJ1-1; 7 bases are a match to TRBD1. CDR3 length: 13 amino acids. CDR1 and CDR2 from the germline V gene are MNHEY and SVGAGI. The ends lost 10 bases at V and 3 bases at J; junction bases unmatched: 8. Written as DNA, the CDR3 is TGTGCCACCCTTTCCCAGGGGGACACTGAAGCTTTCTTT. Residues: CATLSQGDTEAFF.

This clone has only one observation. The rearrangement joins TRBV29-1 to TRBJ2-7; D may be TRBD1 or TRBD2 (5 bases each). Germline CDR1 and CDR2: SQVTM and ANQGSEA. The CDR3 is made up of 15 amino acids. V lost 6 bases and J 3 bases, leaving 21 bases between the germline ends. CDR3 sequence: CSVRGGGRFFYEQYF. In DNA, the CDR3 is TGCAGCGTAAGAGGTGGGGGTAGGTTTTTCTACGAGCAGTACTTC.

The genes are TRBV2 and TRBJ1-2; D call uncertain. There are 14 residues in the CDR3. V was clipped by 6 bases and J by 3 bases, with 14 bases between them. Germline assignment: CDR1 SNHLY and CDR2 FYNNEI. This chain's CDR3 is CASSGDGMYYGYTF. In DNA, the CDR3 is TGTGCCAGCAGCGGTGACGGAATGTACTATGGCTACACCTTC.

The chain recombines TRBV2 with TRBJ1-2, with D uncertain. CDR3 length: 14 residues. Germline V gene data show CDR1 as SNHLY and CDR2 as FYNNEI. The V and J ends lost 5 bases and 0 bases respectively, with 10 bases between them. The chain's CDR3 is CASSLRHSNYGYTF. The CDR3, as DNA: TGTGCCAGCAGTCTCAGACACTCTAACTATGGCTACACCTTC. The full variable domain, completed using reference TRBV2 and TRBJ1-2, is EPEVTQTPSHQVTQMGQEVILRCVPISNHLYFYWYRQILGQKVEFLVSFYNNEISEKSEIFDDQFSVERPDGSNFTLKIRSTKLEDSAMYFCASSLRHSNYGYTFGSGTRLTVV.

The V call is TRBV7-2, the J call TRBJ2-3; D tentatively reads TRBD1 or TRBD2 (5 bases each). The germline CDR1 and CDR2 sequences are SGHTA and FQGNSA. With 8 bases removed from V and 4 bases from J, the gap between germline ends came to 13 bases. The CDR3 runs 13 residues. CDR3 amino acids: CASRGPMADTQYF. The CDR3 DNA reads as TGTGCCAGCCGGGGCCCTATGGCAGATACGCAGTATTTT.

V usage is TRBV13 and J usage is TRBJ2-2, with D unclear. CDR3 length: 14 residues. CDR1 and CDR2 from the germline V gene are PRHDT and FYEKMQ (reference sequence). V lost 3 bases and J 5 bases, leaving 10 bases between the germline ends. The CDR3 sequence: CASSFTSTTGELFF. The CDR3 coding sequence is TGTGCCAGCAGCTTCACCTCTACAACCGGGGAGCTGTTTTTT.